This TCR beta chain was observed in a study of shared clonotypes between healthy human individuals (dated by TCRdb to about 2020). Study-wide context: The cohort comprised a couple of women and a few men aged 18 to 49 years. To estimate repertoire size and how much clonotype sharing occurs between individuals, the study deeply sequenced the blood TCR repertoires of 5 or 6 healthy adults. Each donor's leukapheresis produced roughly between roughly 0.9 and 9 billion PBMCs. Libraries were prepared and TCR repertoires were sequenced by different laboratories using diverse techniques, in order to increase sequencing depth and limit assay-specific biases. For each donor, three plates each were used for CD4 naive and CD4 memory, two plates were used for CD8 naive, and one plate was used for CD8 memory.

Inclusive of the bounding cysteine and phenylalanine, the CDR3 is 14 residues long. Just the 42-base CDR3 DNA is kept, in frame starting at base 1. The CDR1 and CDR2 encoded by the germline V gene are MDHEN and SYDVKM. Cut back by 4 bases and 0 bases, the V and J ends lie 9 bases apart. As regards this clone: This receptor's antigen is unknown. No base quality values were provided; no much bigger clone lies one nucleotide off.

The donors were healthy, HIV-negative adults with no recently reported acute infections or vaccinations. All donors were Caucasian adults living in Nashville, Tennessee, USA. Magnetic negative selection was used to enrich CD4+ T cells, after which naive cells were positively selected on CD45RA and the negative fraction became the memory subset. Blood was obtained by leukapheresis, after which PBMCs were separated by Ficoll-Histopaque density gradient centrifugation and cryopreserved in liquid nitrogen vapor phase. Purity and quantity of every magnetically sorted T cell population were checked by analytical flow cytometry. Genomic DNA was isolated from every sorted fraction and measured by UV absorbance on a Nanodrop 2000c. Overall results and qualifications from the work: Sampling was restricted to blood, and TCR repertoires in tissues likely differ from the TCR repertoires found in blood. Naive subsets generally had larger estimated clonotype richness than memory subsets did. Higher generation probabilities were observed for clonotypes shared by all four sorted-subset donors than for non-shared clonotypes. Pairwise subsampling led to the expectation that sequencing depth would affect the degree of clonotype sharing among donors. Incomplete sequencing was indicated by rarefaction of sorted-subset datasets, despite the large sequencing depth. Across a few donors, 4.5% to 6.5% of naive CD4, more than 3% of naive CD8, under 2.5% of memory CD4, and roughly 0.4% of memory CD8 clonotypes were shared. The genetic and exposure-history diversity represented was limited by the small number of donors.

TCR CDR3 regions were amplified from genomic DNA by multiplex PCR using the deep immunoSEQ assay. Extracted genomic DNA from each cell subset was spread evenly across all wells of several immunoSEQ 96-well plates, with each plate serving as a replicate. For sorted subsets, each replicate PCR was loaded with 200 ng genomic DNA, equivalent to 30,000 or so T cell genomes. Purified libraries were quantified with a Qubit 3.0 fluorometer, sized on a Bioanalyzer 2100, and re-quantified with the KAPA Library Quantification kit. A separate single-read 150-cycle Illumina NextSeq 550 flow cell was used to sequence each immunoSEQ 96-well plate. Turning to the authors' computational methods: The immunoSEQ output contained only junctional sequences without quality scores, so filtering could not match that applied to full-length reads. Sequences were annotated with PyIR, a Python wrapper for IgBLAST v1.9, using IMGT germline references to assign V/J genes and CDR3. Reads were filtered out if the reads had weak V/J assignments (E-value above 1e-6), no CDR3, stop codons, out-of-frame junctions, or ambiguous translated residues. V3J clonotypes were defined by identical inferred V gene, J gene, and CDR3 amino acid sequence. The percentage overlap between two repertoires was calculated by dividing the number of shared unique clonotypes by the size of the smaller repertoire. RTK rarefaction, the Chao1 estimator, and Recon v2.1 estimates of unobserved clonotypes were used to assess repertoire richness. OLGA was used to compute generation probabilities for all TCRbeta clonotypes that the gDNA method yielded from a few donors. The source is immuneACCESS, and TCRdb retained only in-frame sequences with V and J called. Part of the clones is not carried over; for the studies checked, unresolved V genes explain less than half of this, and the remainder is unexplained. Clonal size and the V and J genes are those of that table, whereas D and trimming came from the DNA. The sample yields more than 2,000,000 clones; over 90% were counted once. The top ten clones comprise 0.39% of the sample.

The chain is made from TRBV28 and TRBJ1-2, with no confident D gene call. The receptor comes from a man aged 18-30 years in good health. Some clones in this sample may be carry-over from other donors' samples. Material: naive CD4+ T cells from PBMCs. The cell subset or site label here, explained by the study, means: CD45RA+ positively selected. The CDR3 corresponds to CASSSVSTNYGYTF. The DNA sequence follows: TGTGCCAGCAGTTCCGTGTCAACTAACTATGGCTACACCTTC.